This TCR beta chain emerged from a study of blood T cell repertoires in COVID-19. The germline V and J ends were trimmed by 5 bases and 4 bases, with 15 bases remaining between them. Looked up from germline, CDR1 is SEHNR and CDR2 is FQNEAQ (reference sequence). The CDR3 has 16 amino acids. Profiling relied on immunoSEQ multiplex PCR, and the TCRdb table lists in-frame clones only, not all of them. The table lists approximately 360,000 clones, 70% to 90% of them singletons, with approximately 1% in the top ten. The source is a woman aged 25 to 39 with acute COVID-19. Sequenced sample: PBMCs or T cells enriched from blood (not recorded which). The rearrangement joins TRBV7-9 to TRBJ1-6; D may be TRBD1 (6 bases). CDR3 loop: CASSPGEGTYNSPLHF. The CDR3 coding sequence is TGTGCCAGCAGCCCGGGGGAGGGGACATATAATTCACCCCTCCACTTT.